One sample yielded the 16 T cell receptor beta chains listed below, sequenced in a study of early T cells in non-severe SARS-CoV-2 infection. TCRdb reanalysed the 5' RACE reads using MiXCR and keeps one entry per CDR3 protein. The table records 45,000 to 50,000 distinct CDR3 sequences, roughly 5.9% of them present only once. The sample was whole blood. The receptors originated from an adult who was a healthcare worker with PCR-confirmed SARS-CoV-2 infection or an uninfected control (not recorded which).

Ten or more counts support this clonotype. This sequence joins TRBV18 and TRBJ1-5, with a tentative D call TRBD1 (5 bases). The length of the CDR3 is 14 residues. Between the trimmed V and J ends, which lost 6 bases and 2 bases, there was a span of 11 bases. Looked up from germline, CDR1 is KGHSH and CDR2 is LQKENI. CDR3 nucleotide sequence: TGTGCCAGCTCGTCAGGGATCGGCAATCAGCCCCAGCATTTT. As protein: CASSSGIGNQPQHF. Combining the CDR3 with reference TRBV18 and TRBJ1-5 gives the whole variable domain NAGVMQNPRHLVRRRGQEARLRCSPMKGHSHVYWYRQLPEEGLKFMVYLQKENIIDESGMPKERFSAEFPKEGPSILRIQQVVRGDSAAYFCASSSGIGNQPQHFGDGTRLSIL.

This clonotype was seen at least ten times. V usage is TRBV23-1 and J usage is TRBJ2-1; maybe TRBD2 (6 bases). TRBV23-1 is known as an ORF, though its function is uncertain. The CDR3 spans 12 residues. V gave up 7 bases and J gave up 8 bases, with 12 bases separating them. The DNA for the CDR3 is TGCGCCAGCACCCCCGGAGGGGATGAGCAGTTCTTC. As protein: CASTPGGDEQFF.

This clonotype was observed at least ten times. The chain has TRBV24-1 and TRBJ2-1, with TRBD1 matching 8 bases. Germline lookup yields CDR1 KGHDR and CDR2 SFDVKD. The trim removed 1 base at V and 1 base at J, leaving 11 bases unmatched. The CDR3 is made up of 19 amino acids. CDR3 protein: CATSDLMDREGRSYNEQFF. In DNA form, the CDR3 reads TGTGCCACCAGTGATTTAATGGACAGGGAAGGAAGGTCCTACAATGAGCAGTTCTTC.

In this sample, this clonotype turned up a few times. V gene TRBV6-1 combines with J gene TRBJ2-4, with D possibly being TRBD2 (6 bases). V gave up 3 bases and J gave up 0 bases, with 15 bases separating them. The CDR3 has 17 residues. The germline CDR1 and CDR2 sequences are MNHNS and SASEGT. This CDR3 is CASSDVFSGLAKNIQYF. DNA of the CDR3: TGTGCCAGCAGTGATGTTTTTAGCGGTTTAGCCAAAAACATTCAGTACTTC.

The J gene is TRBJ2-1, the V gene TRBV20-1; tentative D call: TRBD1 (5 bases). Per germline, CDR1 DFQATT and CDR2 SNEGSKA (reference sequence). Trimming took off 3 bases at V and 8 bases at J, with 11 bases between the two ends. The CDR3 covers 12 residues. The CDR3 is CSASLRGDEQFF. The DNA for the CDR3 is TGCAGTGCTAGCCTTAGGGGCGATGAGCAGTTCTTC.

This clonotype was counted a few times. This chain connects TRBV7-3 to TRBJ2-2; 8 nucleotides match TRBD1. From germline, CDR1 is SGHTA and CDR2 FQGTGA. J was trimmed by 6 bases and V by 5 bases; bases with no gene match: 5. This CDR3 is built from 14 residues. CDR3 in amino acids: CASSGQGKAGELFF. CDR3 DNA: TGTGCCAGCAGCGGACAGGGAAAAGCCGGGGAGCTGTTTTTT.

This sequence joins TRBV4-3 and TRBJ2-5; 13 nucleotides line up with TRBD2. The CDR3 spans 17 residues. The V gene's germline CDR1 is LGHNA and CDR2 YSLEER. J gave up 5 bases and V 3 bases, and 9 bases lay outside the gene matches. The CDR3 is CASSHATSGGAAETQYF. The DNA for the CDR3 is TGCGCCAGCAGCCATGCCACTAGCGGGGGGGCCGCGGAGACCCAGTACTTC.

This clonotype turned up a few times. The gene calls are TRBV28 and TRBJ1-2, with D possibly matching TRBD1 (5 bases). The CDR3 is 15 amino acids. Trimming took off 5 bases at V and 5 bases at J, with 18 bases between the two ends. Germline V gene lookup returns CDR1 MDHEN and CDR2 SYDVKM. DNA of the CDR3: TGTGCCAGCAGTCCTCCGGGACGGAGCCTATATGGCTACACCTTC. Amino acids: CASSPPGRSLYGYTF.

This clonotype was found many times. The chain uses TRBV9 and TRBJ2-2, with TRBD2 identical over 14 bases. Germline V gene sequence: CDR1 SGDLS, CDR2 YYNGEE. This CDR3 comprises 18 residues. V lost 4 bases and J lost 0; bases outside the gene matches: 5. This CDR3 is CASSPRTSGRTNTGELFF. The CDR3 nucleotides are TGTGCCAGCAGCCCTAGGACTAGCGGGAGGACGAACACCGGGGAGCTGTTTTTT.

This clonotype was recorded at least ten times. The rearrangement joins TRBV27 to TRBJ1-5; 7 bases are shared with TRBD1. The germline CDR1 and CDR2 sequences are MNHEY and SMNVEV (reference sequence). The CDR3 sequence is 14 residues long. The trim removed 6 bases at V and 6 bases at J, leaving 8 bases unmatched. CDR3 loop: CASRTQGRRQPQHF. CDR3 sequence (DNA): TGTGCCAGCAGAACACAGGGGAGGCGTCAGCCCCAGCATTTT.

This clonotype was found many times. This sequence joins TRBV10-2 and TRBJ1-1; D not certain. The CDR3 is made up of 14 amino acids. The germline V gene encodes CDR1 WSHSY and CDR2 SAAADI. V lost 4 bases and J lost 1, with 10 bases in between. The CDR3 reads CASSAMNANTEAFF. CDR3 nucleotides: TGCGCCAGCAGTGCCATGAATGCGAACACTGAAGCTTTCTTT.

The J gene is TRBJ1-5, the V gene TRBV3-1; weak D call: TRBD1 (5 bases). Germline V gives CDR1 LGHDT, CDR2 YNNKEL (reference sequence). V lost 4 bases to trimming and J lost 5 bases, with 9 bases between them. The CDR3 contains 13 residues. CDR3 DNA: TGTGCCAGCAGCCCGGGGGGGTATCAGCCCCAGCATTTT. Its protein is CASSPGGYQPQHF.

This clonotype was seen more than once but under ten times. This chain joins TRBV20-1 and TRBJ2-2, with unresolved D. This CDR3 has 13 amino acids. V dropped 3 bases and J dropped 6 bases, with 11 bases sitting between them. The germline gives CDR1 DFQATT, CDR2 SNEGSKA (reference sequence). CDR3 bases: TGCAGTGCTAGTAGGGATCGGGCCGGGGAGCTGTTTTTT. Its translation: CSASRDRAGELFF.

This clonotype was recorded a few times. V gene TRBV9 combines with J gene TRBJ2-5, with D perhaps TRBD2 (5 bases). Germline V gives CDR1 SGDLS, CDR2 YYNGEE. CDR3 length equals 14 residues. The V and J ends lost 0 bases and 1 base respectively, with 7 bases between them. This CDR3 reads CASSVAGTQETQYF. CDR3 in DNA: TGTGCCAGCAGCGTAGCGGGAACCCAAGAGACCCAGTACTTC.

This clonotype was recorded at least ten times. CDR3: CSAIRQGYGYTF. In nucleotides, the CDR3 is TGCAGTGCTATCAGACAGGGCTATGGCTACACCTTC. V gene TRBV20-1 combines with J gene TRBJ1-2; TRBD1 agrees at 7 bases. Germline V lookup: CDR1 DFQATT, CDR2 SNEGSKA (reference sequence). The CDR3 has 12 residues. V lost 4 bases to trimming and J lost 4 bases; unmatched junction nucleotides: 3.

The sample holds many counts of this clonotype. This chain uses TRBV27 with TRBJ2-5; D uncertain. Germline-derived CDR1 and CDR2 are MNHEY and SMNVEV (reference sequence). Trimming shortened V by 7 bases and J by 0 bases, and 9 bases separated the two germline ends. The CDR3 is 13 amino acids. The CDR3 DNA reads TGTGCCAGCAAGACACCGAACCAAGAGACCCAGTACTTC. The encoded protein is CASKTPNQETQYF.